These T cell receptor beta chains were read from a single sample in a study of blood T cell repertoires in COVID-19. Measured with immunoSEQ multiplex PCR; TCRdb has only the in-frame clones, and not every one. The table shows fewer than 180,000 clones, with roughly 87% occurring only once. Material: peripheral blood. All receptors come from an older woman with active or convalescent COVID-19. Both conserved end residues are part of each CDR3. D genes are given only for firm matches. A clone size is listed for some rows: how often the clone was seen (once, few, many), or a class if it is expanded.

D,size,V,J,CDR3,DNA
NA,NA,TRBV3-1/TRBV3-2,TRBJ1-1,CASSQSVRVGAFF,TGTGCCAGCAGCCAGTCTGTGAGGGTAGGAGCTTTCTTT
NA,NA,TRBV6-4,TRBJ2-1,CASSDLGSLSAYNEQFF,TGTGCCAGCAGTGACTTGGGCTCTCTCTCCGCCTACAATGAGCAGTTCTTC
NA,NA,TRBV4-3,TRBJ2-7,CASSQGNRAYEQYF,TGCGCCAGCAGCCAAGGGAACAGGGCCTACGAGCAGTACTTC
NA,NA,TRBV18,TRBJ1-4,CASQTSTGGQSEKLFF,TGTGCCAGCCAAACCTCGACGGGCGGACAGAGCGAAAAACTGTTTTTT
NA,NA,TRBV7-2,TRBJ2-3,CASSTGGTDTQYF,TGTGCCAGCAGCACGGGGGGCACAGATACGCAGTATTTT
NA,NA,TRBV5-1,TRBJ1-2,CASRDQGQGYTF,TGCGCCAGCAGAGATCAGGGGCAAGGCTACACCTTC
NA,NA,TRBV6-5,TRBJ1-2,CASSYGIGAGYGYTF,TGTGCCAGCAGTTACGGGATAGGGGCCGGCTATGGCTACACCTTC
TRBD2,once,TRBV9,TRBJ2-1,CASSVGQRGGPHNEQFF,TGTGCCAGCAGCGTAGGCCAGCGGGGGGGCCCCCACAATGAGCAGTTCTTC
NA,NA,TRBV30,TRBJ1-1,CAWSLQGFTEAFF,TGTGCCTGGAGTTTGCAGGGATTCACTGAAGCTTTCTTT
TRBD2,NA,TRBV10-3,TRBJ2-5,CAISDTGTSEETQYF,TGTGCCATCAGTGACACCGGGACTAGCGAGGAGACCCAGTACTTC
TRBD1,NA,TRBV18,TRBJ2-7,CASSPPGTGFYEQYF,TGTGCCAGCTCACCGCCGGGGACAGGCTTCTACGAGCAGTACTTC
TRBD2,NA,TRBV10-3,TRBJ2-5,CAISESGGVAETQYF,TGTGCCATCAGTGAGTCGGGAGGGGTAGCAGAGACCCAGTACTTC
NA,NA,TRBV4-1,TRBJ1-6,CASSRNLGRGSPLHF,TGCGCCAGCAGCCGGAACTTGGGGAGAGGTTCACCCCTCCACTTT
NA,NA,TRBV6-1,TRBJ1-1,CASSLRFGDTEAFF,TGTGCCAGCAGTTTACGCTTCGGGGACACTGAAGCTTTCTTT
NA,NA,TRBV7-2,TRBJ2-7,CASSFLGGSEQYF,TGTGCCAGCAGCTTCCTTGGGGGGAGCGAGCAGTACTTC
NA,NA,TRBV2,TRBJ1-1,CASSERTVRVGAEAFF,TGTGCCAGCAGTGAGAGGACAGTCCGGGTCGGCGCTGAAGCTTTCTTT
TRBD1,once,TRBV29-1,TRBJ2-3,CSYRDRGMTDTQYF,TGCAGTTACCGGGACAGGGGGATGACAGATACGCAGTATTTT
TRBD1,NA,TRBV5-6,TRBJ1-4,CASSLARGFGTNEKLFF,TGTGCCAGCAGCTTGGCCAGGGGGTTTGGAACTAATGAAAAACTGTTTTTT
NA,few,TRBV19,TRBJ1-4,CASSNPGQANEKLFF,TGTGCCAGTAGTAATCCGGGACAAGCTAATGAAAAACTGTTTTTT
TRBD1,NA,TRBV19,TRBJ1-1,CASSITPDRGTEAFF,TGTGCCAGTAGTATCACTCCGGACAGGGGGACTGAAGCTTTCTTT
NA,once,TRBV10-2,TRBJ2-5,CASSELQGNQYF,TGCGCCAGCAGTGAACTACAGGGAAACCAGTACTTC
NA,NA,TRBV25-1,TRBJ2-7,CASSTDPGHLLSYEQYF,TGTGCCAGCAGTACAGATCCGGGACACCTCCTCTCCTACGAGCAGTACTTC
NA,NA,TRBV9,TRBJ2-1,CASSTSRGLFRDEQFF,TGTGCCAGCAGCACCAGTAGGGGCCTATTCAGGGATGAGCAGTTCTTC
TRBD1,NA,TRBV6-5,TRBJ2-5,CASSYSTGARETQYF,TGTGCCAGCAGTTACTCGACAGGGGCCAGGGAGACCCAGTACTTC
TRBD2,NA,TRBV7-2,TRBJ2-1,CASSLNSGGALGEQFF,TGTGCCAGCAGCTTAAATAGCGGGGGGGCCTTGGGTGAGCAGTTCTTC
TRBD1,NA,TRBV7-8,TRBJ1-1,CASSLTGGTEAFF,TGTGCCAGCAGCTTGACAGGGGGCACTGAAGCTTTCTTT
NA,NA,TRBV6-5,TRBJ2-2,CASSYWGSSPTGELFF,TGTGCCAGCAGTTACTGGGGCAGCTCGCCCACCGGGGAGCTGTTTTTT
NA,NA,TRBV2,TRBJ1-6,CASSFDGAVNSPLHF,TGTGCCAGCAGTTTCGATGGGGCAGTCAATTCACCCCTCCACTTT
NA,NA,TRBV18,TRBJ1-2,CASSPRTGEQAGYTF,TGTGCCAGCTCACCAAGGACGGGGGAACAGGCGGGCTACACCTTC
TRBD2,NA,TRBV5-5,TRBJ2-1,CASSLGSGLAGAVIEQFF,TGTGCCAGCAGCTTGGGCTCCGGTCTAGCGGGGGCCGTTATCGAGCAGTTCTTC
NA,once,TRBV6-6,TRBJ1-1,CASSYFETGSSEAFF,TGTGCCAGCAGTTACTTTGAAACAGGGAGCTCTGAAGCTTTCTTT
NA,NA,TRBV18,TRBJ2-2,CASSGAGELFF,TGTGCCAGCTCCGGGGCCGGGGAGCTGTTTTTT
NA,NA,TRBV5-1,TRBJ1-4,CASSSDSSNEKLFF,TGCGCCAGCAGCTCTGACAGCAGTAATGAAAAACTGTTTTTT
TRBD2,once,TRBV3-1/TRBV3-2,TRBJ2-2,CASSPASGGRELFF,TGTGCCAGCAGCCCGGCTAGCGGGGGCCGGGAGCTGTTTTTT
TRBD1,NA,TRBV5-4,TRBJ2-7,CASSTGTGGYEQYF,TGTGCCAGCAGCACCGGGACAGGGGGGTACGAGCAGTACTTC
TRBD1,NA,TRBV27,TRBJ1-2,CASSQTGNYGYTF,TGTGCCAGCAGCCAGACAGGGAACTATGGCTACACCTTC
NA,once,TRBV6-2/TRBV6-3,TRBJ1-2,CASSGLTELYGYTF,TGTGCCAGCAGTGGCCTGACGGAGCTCTATGGCTACACCTTC
TRBD1,NA,TRBV10-3,TRBJ1-3,CAIRDRDRDVSGNTIYF,TGTGCCATCAGGGACCGGGACAGGGATGTCTCTGGAAACACCATATATTTT
NA,few,TRBV4-3,TRBJ1-1,CASSQDAAMNTEAFF,TGCGCCAGCAGCCAAGATGCGGCTATGAACACTGAAGCTTTCTTT
TRBD1,NA,TRBV7-2,TRBJ2-7,CASSSGQGGEQYF,TGTGCCAGCAGCTCGGGACAGGGTGGCGAGCAGTACTTC
TRBD2,NA,TRBV4-3,TRBJ2-1,CASSLSGGQYNEQFF,TGCGCCAGCAGCCTTAGCGGGGGGCAGTACAATGAGCAGTTCTTC
NA,NA,TRBV18,TRBJ1-5,CASSVAAVNQPQHF,TGTGCCAGCTCAGTCGCCGCGGTGAATCAGCCCCAGCATTTT